What follows are 25 T cell receptor beta chains derived from one specimen sequenced in a study of T cell responses to AZD1222 COVID-19 vaccine. Method: immunoSEQ multiplex PCR; TCRdb's copy keeps in-frame clones and lacks some. The sample includes approximately 70,000 clones, around 89% of them seen just once. The sample here was peripheral blood, taken 28 days after the second dose of the MenACWY control vaccine. These receptors all come from an adult who received the MenACWY meningococcal vaccine as a control.

This clone was counted a single time. The DNA of the CDR3 is TGTGCCAGCAGCTTACGAGGGAACTACTACGAGCAGTACTTC. Its translation is CASSLRGNYYEQYF. The V and J genes are TRBV11-2 and TRBJ2-7, with a weak D call TRBD2 (5 bases). This CDR3 is 14 amino acids long. From germline, CDR1 is SGHAT and CDR2 FQNNGV. The V end lost 2 bases, the J end lost 3 bases, and 11 bases lay between the germline ends.

The chain links TRBV2 to TRBJ2-1, with D possibly matching TRBD2 (6 bases). The germline CDR1 and CDR2 sequences are SNHLY and FYNNEI. V was cut by 3 bases and J by 0 bases, with 9 bases left in between. This CDR3 is built from 15 residues. The CDR3 DNA reads TGTGCCAGCAGTGAGGGACTCAGCTCCTACAATGAGCAGTTCTTC. Residues: CASSEGLSSYNEQFF.

The chain joins TRBV19 to TRBJ1-5; 8 bases match TRBD1. The V and J ends lost 5 bases and 11 bases, in that order; junction bases with no gene match: 14. The CDR3 totals 15 residues. Per the germline V gene, CDR1 is LNHDA and CDR2 is SQIVND (reference sequence). The CDR3 spells CASSPQQGGSTSQHF. DNA for the CDR3: TGTGCCAGTAGTCCTCAACAGGGGGGCTCTACGTCCCAGCATTTT.

The gene calls are TRBV7-3 and TRBJ2-1; D uncertain. Per the germline V gene, CDR1 is SGHTA and CDR2 is FQGTGA. Trimming removed 5 bases at V and 3 bases at J, with 8 bases between. The CDR3 extends over 13 amino acids. The DNA of the CDR3 is TGTGCCAGCAGCCAGACGGACTACAATGAGCAGTTCTTC. Translation: CASSQTDYNEQFF.

This clone turned up a few times. The V call is TRBV7-6, the J call TRBJ1-5; D gene uncertain. V dropped 1 base and J dropped 0 bases, with 13 bases sitting between them. CDR1 and CDR2 (germline): SGHVS, FNYEAQ. CDR3 length: 17 residues. The CDR3 here is CASSLGLWLSSNQPQHF. The CDR3 DNA follows: TGTGCCAGCAGCTTAGGACTTTGGCTCTCTAGCAATCAGCCCCAGCATTTT.

The chain recombines TRBV7-2 with TRBJ2-7; 13 bases are a match to TRBD2. CDR1 and CDR2 (germline): SGHTA, FQGNSA. With 5 bases clipped from V and 2 bases from J, the junction kept 9 bases outside the gene matches. CDR3 size: 17 residues. CDR3 amino acids: CASSQQGLAGLPYEQYF. The CDR3 coding sequence is TGTGCCAGCAGCCAACAGGGACTAGCGGGACTTCCCTACGAGCAGTACTTC.

The CDR3 reads CASSLGLATDTQYF. In DNA, the CDR3 is TGTGCCAGCAGCTTAGGACTAGCAACAGATACGCAGTATTTT. The chain employs TRBV7-2 and TRBJ2-3; TRBD2 agrees at 7 bases. Germline lookup yields CDR1 SGHTA and CDR2 FQGNSA. The CDR3 is 14 residues long. The V segment lost 1 base and the J segment 3 bases; nucleotides outside the gene matches: 1.

The J gene is TRBJ1-5, the V gene TRBV5-1; TRBD1 might be the D (5 bases). Trimming removed 3 bases at V and 6 bases at J, with 16 bases between. The CDR3 sequence is 15 residues long. Germline V gene sequence: CDR1 SGHRS, CDR2 YFSETQ. This chain's CDR3 is CASSSLGAVGQPQHF. CDR3 bases: TGCGCCAGCAGCTCCCTCGGGGCGGTTGGTCAGCCCCAGCATTTT.

V is TRBV6-5 and J is TRBJ2-2, with a tentative D call TRBD1 (5 bases). The CDR3 extends over 14 amino acids. V lost 8 bases and J lost 1, with 11 bases in between. Looked up from germline, CDR1 is MNHEY and CDR2 is SVGAGI. This chain's CDR3 is CASQGHRNTGELFF. The CDR3, as DNA: TGTGCCAGCCAAGGACACAGGAACACCGGGGAGCTGTTTTTT.

The gene calls are TRBV4-1 and TRBJ2-6; TRBD1 matches 9 bases. The V and J ends lost 6 bases and 0 bases, in that order; junction bases with no gene match: 9. The germline gives CDR1 MGHRA, CDR2 YSYEKL. The CDR3 has 18 residues. CDR3 coding DNA: TGCGCCAGCAGTAAGGGACAGGGACCTCGCTCTGGGGCCAACGTCCTGACTTTC. Translating it yields CASSKGQGPRSGANVLTF.

Comments on this clone: Other DNA variants within this sample encode the same CDR3. The V gene is TRBV28, the J gene TRBJ1-2; possible D gene TRBD1, 6 bases. CDR3 length: 13 amino acids. Germline V lookup: CDR1 MDHEN, CDR2 SYDVKM. V was pared by 3 bases and J by 2 bases, with 7 bases between. CDR3 coding DNA: TGTGCCAGCAGTTTCGGGGGCAACTATGGCTACACCTTC. Protein product: CASSFGGNYGYTF.

CDR3: CASSLVGAAANSPLHF. Written as DNA, the CDR3 is TGTGCCAGCAGCTTAGTCGGGGCAGCTGCTAATTCACCCCTCCACTTT. The V and J genes are TRBV7-2 and TRBJ1-6; tentatively, D is TRBD1 (5 bases). Trimming cost V 1 base and J 6 bases, with 13 bases left between them. This CDR3 spans 16 amino acids. The V gene's germline CDR1 is SGHTA and CDR2 FQGNSA.

This clone was seen a few times. The rearrangement joins TRBV2 to TRBJ1-2; tentative D call: TRBD1 (6 bases). Trimming stripped 6 bases from V and 4 bases from J, with 12 bases between. The CDR3 is 13 residues long. The germline V gene has CDR1 SNHLY and CDR2 FYNNEI. The CDR3 region has the DNA TGTGCCAGCAGCGCAGGGGTGGCCTATGGCTACACCTTC. Protein: CASSAGVAYGYTF.

V usage is TRBV19 and J usage is TRBJ2-2; D tentatively fits TRBD1 or TRBD2 (5 bases each). Deletions cut 8 bases from V and 4 bases from J, with 11 bases between. Germline loops: CDR1 LNHDA, CDR2 SQIVND (reference sequence). The CDR3 covers 13 residues. The CDR3 DNA follows: TGTGCCAGTGGGACGGGACGCACCGGGGAGCTGTTTTTT. Translated: CASGTGRTGELFF.

The genes are TRBV27 and TRBJ2-7; D unresolved. Trimming took 3 bases from V and 4 from J, leaving 13 bases between them. The CDR3 has 14 amino acids. In germline, CDR1 is MNHEY, CDR2 SMNVEV (reference sequence). CDR3 sequence (DNA): TGTGCCAGCAGTTTTAGTGGGCCTAGGTACGAGCAGTACTTC. Translated, it gives CASSFSGPRYEQYF.

This clone was counted once. The chain links TRBV24-1 to TRBJ1-5; D unclear. Germline lookup yields CDR1 KGHDR and CDR2 SFDVKD. Trimming left V 0 bases short and J 7 bases short, with 6 bases between. The CDR3 has 13 residues. CDR3 loop: CATSDLHGQPQHF. The CDR3 nucleotides are TGTGCCACCAGTGATTTGCACGGCCAGCCCCAGCATTTT.

This chain links TRBV27 with TRBJ1-2; 8 nucleotides match TRBD1. CDR3 length: 15 amino acids. The germline V gene encodes CDR1 MNHEY and CDR2 SMNVEV (reference sequence). J lost 5 bases, V lost 4 bases, and 9 bases had no gene match. CDR3 coding DNA: TGTGCCAGCAGTTCTACAGGGGGGGAAGGATATGGCTACACCTTC. It codes for CASSSTGGEGYGYTF.

The chain employs TRBV3-1 (or the pseudogene TRBV3-2) and TRBJ2-7, with 8 bases fitting TRBD2. The CDR3 sequence is 15 residues long. Germline CDR1 is LGHDT and CDR2 is YNNKEL (reference sequence). Trimming cost V 4 bases and J 3 bases; bases outside gene matches: 8. The CDR3 sequence is CASSLTSGQGYEQYF. In DNA, the CDR3 is TGTGCCAGCAGCCTAACTAGCGGCCAGGGCTACGAGCAGTACTTC.

The chain is built from TRBV19 and TRBJ1-5; 9 nucleotides line up with TRBD1. Germline trimming cut 3 bases from V and 5 bases from J; bases unmatched to any gene: 2. The CDR3 totals 14 residues. CDR1 and CDR2 (germline): LNHDA, SQIVND (reference sequence). The CDR3 is CASSMRQGDQPQHF. CDR3 nucleotide sequence: TGTGCCAGTAGTATGAGACAGGGGGATCAGCCCCAGCATTTT.

The chain is built from TRBV9 and TRBJ2-3; possible D gene TRBD2, 6 bases. The germline V gene encodes CDR1 SGDLS and CDR2 YYNGEE. Trimming took off 0 bases at V and 2 bases at J, with 16 bases between the two ends. The CDR3 has 17 amino acids. In DNA, the CDR3 is TGTGCCAGCAGCGTAGAAGGGCGGGACCCAACCACAGATACGCAGTATTTT. This gives the protein CASSVEGRDPTTDTQYF. Full variable domain (remainder filled in from reference TRBV9 and TRBJ2-3): DSGVTQTPKHLITATGQRVTLRCSPRSGDLSVYWYQQSLDQGLQFLIQYYNGEERAKGNILERFSAQQFPDLHSELNLSSLELGDSALYFCASSVEGRDPTTDTQYFGPGTRLTVL.

The chain uses TRBV6-5 and TRBJ1-2; D gene ambiguous. Germline V gives CDR1 MNHEY, CDR2 SVGAGI. Trimming removed 2 bases at V and 8 bases at J, with 6 bases between. The CDR3 totals 11 residues. In DNA, the CDR3 is TGTGCCAGCAGTTACGAGGGCGGCTACACCTTC. It specifies CASSYEGGYTF.

CDR3 DNA: TGTGCCAGCAGCTTAGGGGTCCGGGGGACCTACGAGCAGTACTTC. Translated: CASSLGVRGTYEQYF. The chain uses TRBV7-2 and TRBJ2-7; D possibly corresponds to TRBD2 (6 bases). V was pared by 1 base and J by 2 bases, with 12 bases between. The length of the CDR3 is 15 residues. Germline CDR1 SGHTA, CDR2 FQGNSA. The full variable domain, completed using reference TRBV7-2 and TRBJ2-7, is GAGVSQSPSNKVTEKGKDVELRCDPISGHTALYWYRQSLGQGLEFLIYFQGNSAPDKSGLPSDRFSAERTGGSVSTLTIQRTQQEDSAVYLCASSLGVRGTYEQYFGPGTRLTVT.

CDR3 coding DNA: TGTGCCAGCAGCCAAGTTAGGCAGAAAGCTAACTATGGCTACACCTTC. Its protein product is CASSQVRQKANYGYTF. The rearrangement joins TRBV3-1 (or the pseudogene TRBV3-2) to TRBJ1-2; D unclear. V was shortened by 1 base and J by 0 bases, with 12 bases between the two germline ends. Germline CDR1 LGHDT, CDR2 YNNKEL (reference sequence). CDR3 length: 16 residues.

The rearrangement uses TRBV2 and TRBJ1-4; possible D gene TRBD1, 6 bases. V dropped 1 base and J dropped 5 bases, with 17 bases sitting between them. The CDR3 runs to 17 residues. Germline V gene lookup returns CDR1 SNHLY and CDR2 FYNNEI. The CDR3: CASSEVPPGQGNEKLFF. The CDR3 coding sequence is TGTGCCAGCAGTGAAGTCCCTCCGGGACAAGGAAATGAAAAACTGTTTTTT.

CDR3 nucleotide sequence: TGTGCCAGTAGTATAGATTACAACGGACGTGAGCAGTACTTC. Amino acids: CASSIDYNGREQYF. The V and J genes are TRBV19 and TRBJ2-7; D remains ambiguous. V lost 0 bases to trimming and J lost 7 bases, with 13 bases between them. Germline V CDR1 and CDR2: LNHDA, SQIVND (reference sequence). The CDR3 consists of 14 residues.